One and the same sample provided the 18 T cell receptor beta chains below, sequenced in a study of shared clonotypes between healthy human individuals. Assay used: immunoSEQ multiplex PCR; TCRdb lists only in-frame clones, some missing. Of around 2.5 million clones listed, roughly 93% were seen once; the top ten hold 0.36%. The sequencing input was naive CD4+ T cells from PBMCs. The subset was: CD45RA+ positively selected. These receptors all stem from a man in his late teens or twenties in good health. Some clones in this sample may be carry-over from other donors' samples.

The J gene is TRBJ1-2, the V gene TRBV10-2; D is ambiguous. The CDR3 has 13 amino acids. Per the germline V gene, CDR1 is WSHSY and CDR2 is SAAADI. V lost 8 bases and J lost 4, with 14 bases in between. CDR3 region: CASQGGSVYGYTF. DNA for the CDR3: TGCGCCAGCCAAGGAGGCTCGGTCTATGGCTACACCTTC.

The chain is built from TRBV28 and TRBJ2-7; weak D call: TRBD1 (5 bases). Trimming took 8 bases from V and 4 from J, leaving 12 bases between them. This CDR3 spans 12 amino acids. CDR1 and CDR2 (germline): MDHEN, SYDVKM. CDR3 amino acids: CASRQTAYEQYF. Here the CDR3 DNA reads TGTGCCAGCCGACAGACGGCTTACGAGCAGTACTTC.

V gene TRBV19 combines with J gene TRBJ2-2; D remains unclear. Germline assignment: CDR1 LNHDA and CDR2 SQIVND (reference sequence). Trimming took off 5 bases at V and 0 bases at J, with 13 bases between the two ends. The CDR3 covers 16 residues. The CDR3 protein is CASSDQSLANTGELFF. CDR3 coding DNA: TGTGCCAGTAGTGACCAGAGCCTTGCGAACACCGGGGAGCTGTTTTTT.

The CDR3 DNA sequence: TGTGCCAGCAGCCAAGTTCTCATTAGCGGGACTTCCTACGAGCAGTACTTC. Protein: CASSQVLISGTSYEQYF. The chain carries TRBV4-2 and TRBJ2-7; 8 bases align to TRBD2. The CDR3 has 17 amino acids. The junction had 9 bases not matched to a gene; V was cut back by 1 base and J by 1 base. The germline V gene encodes CDR1 LGHNA and CDR2 YNFKEQ.

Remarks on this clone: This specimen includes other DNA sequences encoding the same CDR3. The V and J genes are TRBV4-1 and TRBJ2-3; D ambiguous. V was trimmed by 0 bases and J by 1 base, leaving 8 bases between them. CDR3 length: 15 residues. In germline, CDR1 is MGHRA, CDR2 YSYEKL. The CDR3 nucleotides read TGCGCCAGCAGCCAAGATCGGGTCCGCACAGATACGCAGTATTTT. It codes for CASSQDRVRTDTQYF.

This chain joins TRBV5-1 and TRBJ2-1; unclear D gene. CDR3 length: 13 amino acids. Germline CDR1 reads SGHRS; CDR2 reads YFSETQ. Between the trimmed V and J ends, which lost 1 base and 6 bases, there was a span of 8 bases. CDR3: CASSLRLFNEQFF. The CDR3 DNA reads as TGCGCCAGCAGCTTGCGCCTCTTCAATGAGCAGTTCTTC.

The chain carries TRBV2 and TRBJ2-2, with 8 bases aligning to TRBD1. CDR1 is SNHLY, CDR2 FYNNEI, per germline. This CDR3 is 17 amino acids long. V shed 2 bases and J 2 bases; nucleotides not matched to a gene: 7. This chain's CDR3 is CASSEFGTGVNTGELFF. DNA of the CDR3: TGTGCCAGCAGTGAATTCGGGACAGGCGTCAACACCGGGGAGCTGTTTTTT.

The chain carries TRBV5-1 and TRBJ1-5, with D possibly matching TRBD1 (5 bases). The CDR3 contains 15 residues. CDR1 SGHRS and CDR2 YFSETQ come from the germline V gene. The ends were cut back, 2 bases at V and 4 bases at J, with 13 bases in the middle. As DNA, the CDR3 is TGCGCCAGCAGCTTACGGGGGAGTCCAAATCAGCCCCAGCATTTT. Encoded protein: CASSLRGSPNQPQHF.

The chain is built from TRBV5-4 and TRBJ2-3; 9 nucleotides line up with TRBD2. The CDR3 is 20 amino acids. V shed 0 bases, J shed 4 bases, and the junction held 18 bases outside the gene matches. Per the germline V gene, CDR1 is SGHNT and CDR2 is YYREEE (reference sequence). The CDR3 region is CASSLAASGTNPFSSDTQYF. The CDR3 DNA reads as TGTGCCAGCAGCTTGGCGGCTAGCGGGACCAACCCATTTAGCTCAGATACGCAGTATTTT.

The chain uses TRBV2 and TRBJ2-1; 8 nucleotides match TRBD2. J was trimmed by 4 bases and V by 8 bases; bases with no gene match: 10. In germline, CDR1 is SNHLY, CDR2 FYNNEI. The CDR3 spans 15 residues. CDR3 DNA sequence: TGTGCCAGCCGAGCCCGACTAGCGATTTACAATGAGCAGTTCTTC. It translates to CASRARLAIYNEQFF.

In DNA, the CDR3 is TGTGCCAGCAGTGGTAACGGACGAGAGACCCAGTACTTC. Translated, it gives CASSGNGRETQYF. This chain joins TRBV2 and TRBJ2-5; no clear D. The germline V gene encodes CDR1 SNHLY and CDR2 FYNNEI. This CDR3 is 13 amino acids long. Trimming shortened V by 4 bases and J by 4 bases, and 10 bases separated the two germline ends.

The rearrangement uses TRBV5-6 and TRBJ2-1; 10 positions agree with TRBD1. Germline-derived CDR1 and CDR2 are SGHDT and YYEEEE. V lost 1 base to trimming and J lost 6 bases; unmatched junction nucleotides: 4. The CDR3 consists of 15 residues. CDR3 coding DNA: TGTGCCAGCAGCTTGTACGACAGGGGGCTCAATGAGCAGTTCTTC. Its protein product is CASSLYDRGLNEQFF.

The CDR3 coding sequence is TGTGCCAGTAGTATATCAGGACCTAGATCGGAGACCCAGTACTTC. Encoded protein: CASSISGPRSETQYF. This chain joins TRBV19 and TRBJ2-5, with unresolved D. This CDR3 region has 15 residues. V lost 2 bases, J lost 5 bases, and 15 bases lay in between. Germline V lookup: CDR1 LNHDA, CDR2 SQIVND (reference sequence). Full variable domain (remainder filled in from reference TRBV19 and TRBJ2-5): DGGITQSPKYLFRKEGQNVTLSCEQNLNHDAMYWYRQDPGQGLRLIYYSQIVNDFQKGDIAEGYSVSREKKESFPLTVTSAQKNPTAFYLCASSISGPRSETQYFGPGTRLLVL.

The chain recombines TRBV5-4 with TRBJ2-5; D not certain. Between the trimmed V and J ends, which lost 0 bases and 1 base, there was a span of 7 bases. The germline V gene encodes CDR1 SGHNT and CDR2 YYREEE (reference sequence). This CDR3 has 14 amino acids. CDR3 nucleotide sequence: TGTGCCAGCAGCTTGGTCGCCCTCCAAGAGACCCAGTACTTC. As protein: CASSLVALQETQYF.

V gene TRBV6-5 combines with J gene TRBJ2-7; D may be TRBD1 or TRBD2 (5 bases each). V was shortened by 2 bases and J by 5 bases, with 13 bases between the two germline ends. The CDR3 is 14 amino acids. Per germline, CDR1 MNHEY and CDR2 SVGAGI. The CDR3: CASSYRGAAHEQYF. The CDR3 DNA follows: TGTGCCAGCAGTTACAGGGGAGCGGCCCACGAGCAGTACTTC.

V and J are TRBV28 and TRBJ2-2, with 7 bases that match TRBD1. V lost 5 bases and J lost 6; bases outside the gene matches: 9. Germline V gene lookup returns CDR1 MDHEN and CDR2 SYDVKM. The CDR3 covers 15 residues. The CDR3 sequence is CASSATGAVAGELFF. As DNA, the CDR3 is TGTGCCAGCAGTGCTACAGGGGCGGTGGCCGGGGAGCTGTTTTTT. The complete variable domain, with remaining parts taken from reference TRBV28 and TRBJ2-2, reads DVKVTQSSRYLVKRTGEKVFLECVQDMDHENMFWYRQDPGLGLRLIYFSYDVKMKEKGDIPEGYSVSREKKERFSLILESASTNQTSMYLCASSATGAVAGELFFGEGSRLTVL.

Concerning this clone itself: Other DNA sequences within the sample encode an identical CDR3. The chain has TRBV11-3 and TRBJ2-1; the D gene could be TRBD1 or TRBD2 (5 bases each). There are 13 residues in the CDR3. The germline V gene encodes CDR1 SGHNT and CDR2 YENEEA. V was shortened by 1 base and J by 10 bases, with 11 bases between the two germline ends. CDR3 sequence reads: CASSLGPRDEQFF. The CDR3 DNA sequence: TGTGCCAGCAGCTTAGGTCCTAGGGACGAGCAGTTCTTC.

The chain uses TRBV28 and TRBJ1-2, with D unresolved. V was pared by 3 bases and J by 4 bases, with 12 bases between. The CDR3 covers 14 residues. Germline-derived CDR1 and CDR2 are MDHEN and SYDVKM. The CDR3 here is CASSFHGESYGYTF. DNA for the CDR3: TGTGCCAGCAGTTTTCATGGGGAGAGCTATGGCTACACCTTC.